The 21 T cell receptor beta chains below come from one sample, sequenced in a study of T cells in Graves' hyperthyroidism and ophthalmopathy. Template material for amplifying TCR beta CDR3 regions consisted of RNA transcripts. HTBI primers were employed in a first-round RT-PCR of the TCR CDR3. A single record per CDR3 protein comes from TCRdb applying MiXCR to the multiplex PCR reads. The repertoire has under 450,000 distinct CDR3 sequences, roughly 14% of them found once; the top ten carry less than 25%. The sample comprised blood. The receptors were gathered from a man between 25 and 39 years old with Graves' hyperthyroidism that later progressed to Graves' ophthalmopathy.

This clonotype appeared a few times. CDR3 residues: CASSQSGSPYEQYF. For the CDR3, the DNA is TGTGCCAGCAGCCAATCGGGGAGCCCCTACGAGCAGTACTTC. The genes are TRBV3-1 and TRBJ2-7; D is possibly TRBD2 (5 bases). V was shortened by 2 bases and J by 2 bases, with 10 bases between the two germline ends. From germline, CDR1 is LGHDT and CDR2 YNNKEL (reference sequence). The CDR3 is made up of 14 amino acids.

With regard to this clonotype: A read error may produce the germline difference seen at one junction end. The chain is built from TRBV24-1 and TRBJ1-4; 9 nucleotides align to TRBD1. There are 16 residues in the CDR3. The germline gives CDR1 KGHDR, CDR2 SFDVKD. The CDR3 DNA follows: TGTGCCACTAGTGATCCGACAGGGGGGGCTAATGAAAAACTGTTTTTT. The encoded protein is CATSDPTGGANEKLFF.

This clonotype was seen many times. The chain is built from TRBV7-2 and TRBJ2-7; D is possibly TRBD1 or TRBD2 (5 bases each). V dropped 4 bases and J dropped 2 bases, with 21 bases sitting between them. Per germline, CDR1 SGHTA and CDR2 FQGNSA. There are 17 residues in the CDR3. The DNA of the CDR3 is TGTGCCAGCAGCTCTGGACCGGCCAGGGACCCAGCCTACGAGCAGTACTTC. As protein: CASSSGPARDPAYEQYF. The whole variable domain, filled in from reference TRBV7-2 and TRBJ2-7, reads GAGVSQSPSNKVTEKGKDVELRCDPISGHTALYWYRQSLGQGLEFLIYFQGNSAPDKSGLPSDRFSAERTGGSVSTLTIQRTQQEDSAVYLCASSSGPARDPAYEQYFGPGTRLTVT.

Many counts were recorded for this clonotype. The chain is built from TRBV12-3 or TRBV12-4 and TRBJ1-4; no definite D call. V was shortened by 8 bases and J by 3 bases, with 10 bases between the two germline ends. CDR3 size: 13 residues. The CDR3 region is CASLRGANEKLFF. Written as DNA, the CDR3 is TGTGCCAGCCTTCGTGGAGCTAATGAAAAACTGTTTTTT.

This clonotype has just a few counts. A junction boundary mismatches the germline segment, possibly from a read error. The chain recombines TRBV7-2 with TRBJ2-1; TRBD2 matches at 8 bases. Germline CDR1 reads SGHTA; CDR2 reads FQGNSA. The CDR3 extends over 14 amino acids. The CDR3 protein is CACSLQTIASGLFF. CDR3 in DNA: TGTGCCTGCAGCTTACAGACTATAGCTAGCGGGCTTTTCTTC.

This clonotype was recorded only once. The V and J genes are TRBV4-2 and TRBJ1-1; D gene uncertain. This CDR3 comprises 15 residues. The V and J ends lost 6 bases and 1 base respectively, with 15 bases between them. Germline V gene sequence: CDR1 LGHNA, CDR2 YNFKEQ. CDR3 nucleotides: TGTGCCAGCAGACTAATCGGACCCGGGAACACTGAAGCTTTCTTT. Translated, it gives CASRLIGPGNTEAFF.

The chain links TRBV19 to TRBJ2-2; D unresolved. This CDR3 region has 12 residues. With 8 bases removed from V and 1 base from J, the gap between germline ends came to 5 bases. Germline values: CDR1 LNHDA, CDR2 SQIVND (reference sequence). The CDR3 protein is CASFQNTGELFF. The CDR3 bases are TGTGCCAGTTTTCAGAACACCGGGGAGCTGTTTTTT. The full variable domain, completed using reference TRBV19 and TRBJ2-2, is DGGITQSPKYLFRKEGQNVTLSCEQNLNHDAMYWYRQDPGQGLRLIYYSQIVNDFQKGDIAEGYSVSREKKESFPLTVTSAQKNPTAFYLCASFQNTGELFFGEGSRLTVL.

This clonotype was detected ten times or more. The DNA of the CDR3 is TGTGCCAGCAGCACAGAAGGACATTTAAACAATGAGCAGTTCTTC. Translated, it gives CASSTEGHLNNEQFF. This chain joins TRBV6-1 and TRBJ2-1; TRBD1 is a possible D gene (5 bases). Trimming took off 6 bases at V and 5 bases at J, with 17 bases between the two ends. Germline lookup yields CDR1 MNHNS and CDR2 SASEGT. The CDR3 covers 15 residues.

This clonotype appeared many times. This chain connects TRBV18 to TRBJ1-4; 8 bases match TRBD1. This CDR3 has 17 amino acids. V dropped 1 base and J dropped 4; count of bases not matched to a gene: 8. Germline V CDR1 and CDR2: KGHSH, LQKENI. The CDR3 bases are TGTGCCAGCTCACCACTCTCCCCGACAGGGGTTAATGAAAAACTGTTTTTT. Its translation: CASSPLSPTGVNEKLFF.

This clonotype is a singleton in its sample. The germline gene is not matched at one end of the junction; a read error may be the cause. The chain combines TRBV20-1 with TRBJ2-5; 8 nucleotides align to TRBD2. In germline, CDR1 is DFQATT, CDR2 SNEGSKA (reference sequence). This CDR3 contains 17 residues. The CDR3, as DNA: TGCAGTGCCAGAGCCAGCGGGGGACCACAGCAACAAGAGACCCAGTACTTC. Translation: CSARASGGPQQQETQYF.

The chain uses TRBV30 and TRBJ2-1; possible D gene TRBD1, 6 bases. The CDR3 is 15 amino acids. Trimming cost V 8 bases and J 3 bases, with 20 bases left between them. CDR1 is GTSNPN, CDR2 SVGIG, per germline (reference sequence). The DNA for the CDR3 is TGTGCCCGGACCTCGGGTGGGGGCTTCTACAATGAGCAGTTCTTC. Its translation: CARTSGGGFYNEQFF.

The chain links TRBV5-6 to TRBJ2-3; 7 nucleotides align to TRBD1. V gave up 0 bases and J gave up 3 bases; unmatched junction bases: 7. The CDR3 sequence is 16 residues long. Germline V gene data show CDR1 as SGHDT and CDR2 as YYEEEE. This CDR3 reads CASSLDVDRATDTQYF. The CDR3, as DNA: TGTGCCAGCAGCTTGGATGTTGACAGGGCTACAGATACGCAGTATTTT. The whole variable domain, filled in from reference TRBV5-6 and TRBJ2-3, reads DAGVTQSPTHLIKTRGQQVTLRCSPKSGHDTVSWYQQALGQGPQFIFQYYEEEERQRGNFPDRFSGHQFPNYSSELNVNALLLGDSALYLCASSLDVDRATDTQYFGPGTRLTVL.

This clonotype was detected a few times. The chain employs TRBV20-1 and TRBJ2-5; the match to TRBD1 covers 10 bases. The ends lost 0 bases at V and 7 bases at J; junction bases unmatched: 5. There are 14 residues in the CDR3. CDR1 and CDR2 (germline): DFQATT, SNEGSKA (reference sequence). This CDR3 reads CSAREETGGLTQYF. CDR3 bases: TGCAGTGCTAGAGAAGAGACAGGGGGCTTGACCCAGTACTTC.

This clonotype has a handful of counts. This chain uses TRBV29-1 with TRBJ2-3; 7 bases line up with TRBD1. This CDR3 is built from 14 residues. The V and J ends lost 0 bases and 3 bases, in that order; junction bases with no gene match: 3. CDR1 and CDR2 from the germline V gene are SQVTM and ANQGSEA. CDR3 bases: TGCAGCGTTGAAGAAGGGGGCGCGACAGATACGCAGTATTTT. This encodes CSVEEGGATDTQYF.

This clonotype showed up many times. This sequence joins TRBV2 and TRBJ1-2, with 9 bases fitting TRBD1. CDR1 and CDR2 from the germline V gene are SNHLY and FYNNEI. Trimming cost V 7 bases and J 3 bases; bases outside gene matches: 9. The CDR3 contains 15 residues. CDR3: CASKIQGAPYYGYTF. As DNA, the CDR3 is TGTGCCAGCAAGATACAGGGGGCTCCCTACTATGGCTACACCTTC.

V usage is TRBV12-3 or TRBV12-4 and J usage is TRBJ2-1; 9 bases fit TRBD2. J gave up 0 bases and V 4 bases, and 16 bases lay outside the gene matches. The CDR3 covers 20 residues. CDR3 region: CASSSGVAGGPRSSYNEQFF. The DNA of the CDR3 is TGTGCCAGCAGTTCCGGCGTGGCGGGGGGGCCCCGGAGCTCCTACAATGAGCAGTTCTTC.

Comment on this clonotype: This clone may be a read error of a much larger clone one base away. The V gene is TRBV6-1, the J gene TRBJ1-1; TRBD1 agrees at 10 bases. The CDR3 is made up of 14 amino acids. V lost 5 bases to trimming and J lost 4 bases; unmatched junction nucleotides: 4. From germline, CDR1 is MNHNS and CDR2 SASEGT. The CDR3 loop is CASSQRTGGTEAFF. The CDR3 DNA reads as TGTGCCAGCAGTCAAAGGACAGGGGGCACTGAAGCTTTCTTT.

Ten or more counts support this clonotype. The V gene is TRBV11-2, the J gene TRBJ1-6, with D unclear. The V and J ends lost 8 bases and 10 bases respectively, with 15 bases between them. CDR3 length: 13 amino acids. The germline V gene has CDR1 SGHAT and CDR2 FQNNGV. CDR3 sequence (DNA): TGTGCCAGCCTTCTCAGTCTAGGATCACCCCTCCACTTT. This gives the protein CASLLSLGSPLHF.

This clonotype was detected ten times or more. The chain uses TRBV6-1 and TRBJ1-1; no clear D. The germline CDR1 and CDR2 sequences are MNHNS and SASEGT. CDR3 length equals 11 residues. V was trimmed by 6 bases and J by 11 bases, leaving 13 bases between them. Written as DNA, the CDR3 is TGTGCCAGCAGAGACCAAATTTGGGCTTTCTTT. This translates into CASRDQIWAFF.

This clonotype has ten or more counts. The CDR3 DNA is TGCGCCAGCAGCTACGGGCTAGCGGATACCGGGGAGCTGTTTTTT. Amino acid sequence: CASSYGLADTGELFF. This chain joins TRBV10-2 and TRBJ2-2; TRBD2 matches 7 bases. CDR3 size: 15 residues. The V segment lost 6 bases and the J segment 5 bases; nucleotides outside the gene matches: 9. Germline CDR1 WSHSY, CDR2 SAAADI.

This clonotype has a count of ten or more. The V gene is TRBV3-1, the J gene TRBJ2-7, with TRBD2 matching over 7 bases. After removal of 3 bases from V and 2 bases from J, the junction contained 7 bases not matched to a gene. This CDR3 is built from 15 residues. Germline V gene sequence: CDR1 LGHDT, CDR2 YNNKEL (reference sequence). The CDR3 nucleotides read TGTGCCAGCAGCCACGGCGGGGGAAATCCCTACGAGCAGTACTTC. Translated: CASSHGGGNPYEQYF.